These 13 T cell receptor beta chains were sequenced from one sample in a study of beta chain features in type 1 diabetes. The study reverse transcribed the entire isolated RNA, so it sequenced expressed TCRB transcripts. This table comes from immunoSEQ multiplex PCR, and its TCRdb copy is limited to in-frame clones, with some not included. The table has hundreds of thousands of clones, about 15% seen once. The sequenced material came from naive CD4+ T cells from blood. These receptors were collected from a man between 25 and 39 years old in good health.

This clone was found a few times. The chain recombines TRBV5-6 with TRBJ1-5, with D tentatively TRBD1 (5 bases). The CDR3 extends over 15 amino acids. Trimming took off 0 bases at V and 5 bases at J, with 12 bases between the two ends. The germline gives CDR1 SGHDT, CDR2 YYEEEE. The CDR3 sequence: CASSLGGWGDQPQHF. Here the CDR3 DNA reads TGTGCCAGCAGCTTGGGCGGGTGGGGCGATCAGCCCCAGCATTTT.

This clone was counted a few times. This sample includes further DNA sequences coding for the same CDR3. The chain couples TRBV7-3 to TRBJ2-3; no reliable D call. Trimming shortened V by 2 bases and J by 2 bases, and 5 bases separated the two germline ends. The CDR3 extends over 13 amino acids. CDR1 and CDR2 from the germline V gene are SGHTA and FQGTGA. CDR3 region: CASSLGSTDTQYF. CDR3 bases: TGTGCCAGCAGCTTAGGATCCACAGATACGCAGTATTTT.

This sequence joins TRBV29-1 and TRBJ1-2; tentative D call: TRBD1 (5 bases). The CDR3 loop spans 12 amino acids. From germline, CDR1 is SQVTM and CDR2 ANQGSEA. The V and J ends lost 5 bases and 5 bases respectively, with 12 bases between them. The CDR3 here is CSVPTDRYGYTF. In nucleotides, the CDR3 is TGCAGCGTTCCGACAGACAGATATGGCTACACCTTC.

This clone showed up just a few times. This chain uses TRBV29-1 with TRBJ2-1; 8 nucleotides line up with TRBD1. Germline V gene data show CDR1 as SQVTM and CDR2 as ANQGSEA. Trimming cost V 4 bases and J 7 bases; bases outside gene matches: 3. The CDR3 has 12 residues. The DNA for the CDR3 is TGCAGCGTTGTCAGGGGGCGAAATGAGCAGTTCTTC. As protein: CSVVRGRNEQFF.

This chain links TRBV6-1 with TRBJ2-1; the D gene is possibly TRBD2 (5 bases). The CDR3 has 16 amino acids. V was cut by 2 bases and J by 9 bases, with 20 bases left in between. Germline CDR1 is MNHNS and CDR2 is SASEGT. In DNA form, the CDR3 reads TGTGCCAGCAGTGAACTGATGGGAGTACCGGGTGGTGAGCAGTTCTTC. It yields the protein CASSELMGVPGGEQFF.

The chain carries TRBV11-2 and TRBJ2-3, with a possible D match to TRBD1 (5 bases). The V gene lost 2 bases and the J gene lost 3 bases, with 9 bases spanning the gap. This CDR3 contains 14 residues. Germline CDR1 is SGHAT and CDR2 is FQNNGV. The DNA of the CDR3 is TGTGCCAGCAGCTTATTCCAGGGAACAGATACGCAGTATTTT. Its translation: CASSLFQGTDTQYF.

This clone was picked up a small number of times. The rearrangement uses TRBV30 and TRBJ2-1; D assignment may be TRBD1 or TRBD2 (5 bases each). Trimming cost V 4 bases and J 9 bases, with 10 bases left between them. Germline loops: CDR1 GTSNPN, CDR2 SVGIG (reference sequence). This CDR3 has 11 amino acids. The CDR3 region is CAWTGTGEQFF. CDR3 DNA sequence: TGTGCCTGGACAGGGACGGGTGAGCAGTTCTTC.

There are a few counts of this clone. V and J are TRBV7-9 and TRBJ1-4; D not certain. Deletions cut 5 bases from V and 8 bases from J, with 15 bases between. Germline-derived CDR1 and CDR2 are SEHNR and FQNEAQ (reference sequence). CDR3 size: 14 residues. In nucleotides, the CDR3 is TGTGCCAGCAGCCCAAAATCCCTGCAGGAAAAACTGTTTTTT. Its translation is CASSPKSLQEKLFF.

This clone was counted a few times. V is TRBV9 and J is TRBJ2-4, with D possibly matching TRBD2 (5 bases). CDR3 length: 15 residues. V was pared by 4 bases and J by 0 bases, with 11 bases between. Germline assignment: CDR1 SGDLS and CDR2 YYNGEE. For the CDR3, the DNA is TGTGCCAGCAGCCTATCGGGGATAGCCAAAAACATTCAGTACTTC. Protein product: CASSLSGIAKNIQYF.

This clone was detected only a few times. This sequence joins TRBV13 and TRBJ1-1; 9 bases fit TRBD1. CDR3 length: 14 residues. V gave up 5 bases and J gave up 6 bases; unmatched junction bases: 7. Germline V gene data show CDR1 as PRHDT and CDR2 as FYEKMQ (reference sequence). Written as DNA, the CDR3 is TGTGCCAGCAGCACACCGGGACAGGGCTCTGAAGCTTTCTTT. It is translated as CASSTPGQGSEAFF.

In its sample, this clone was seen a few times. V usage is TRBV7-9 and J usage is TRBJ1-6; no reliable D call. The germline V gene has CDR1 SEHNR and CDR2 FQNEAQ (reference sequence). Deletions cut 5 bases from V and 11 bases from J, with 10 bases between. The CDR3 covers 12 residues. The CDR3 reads CASSLDSPPLHF. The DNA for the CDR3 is TGTGCCAGCAGCCTGGATTCCCCACCCCTCCACTTT.

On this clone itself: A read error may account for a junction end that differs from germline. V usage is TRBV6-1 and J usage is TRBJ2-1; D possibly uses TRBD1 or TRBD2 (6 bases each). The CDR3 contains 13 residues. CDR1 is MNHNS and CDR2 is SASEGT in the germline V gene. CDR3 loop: CASREDRRDEQFF. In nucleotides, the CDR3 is TGTGCCAGCAGAGAAGACAGGAGGGATGAGCAGTTCTTC.

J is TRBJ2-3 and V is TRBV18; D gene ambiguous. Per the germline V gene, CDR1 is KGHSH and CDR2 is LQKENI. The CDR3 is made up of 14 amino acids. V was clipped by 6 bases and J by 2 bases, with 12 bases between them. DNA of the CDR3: TGTGCCAGCTCCCCAACGTGGGTCACAGATACGCAGTATTTT. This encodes CASSPTWVTDTQYF.